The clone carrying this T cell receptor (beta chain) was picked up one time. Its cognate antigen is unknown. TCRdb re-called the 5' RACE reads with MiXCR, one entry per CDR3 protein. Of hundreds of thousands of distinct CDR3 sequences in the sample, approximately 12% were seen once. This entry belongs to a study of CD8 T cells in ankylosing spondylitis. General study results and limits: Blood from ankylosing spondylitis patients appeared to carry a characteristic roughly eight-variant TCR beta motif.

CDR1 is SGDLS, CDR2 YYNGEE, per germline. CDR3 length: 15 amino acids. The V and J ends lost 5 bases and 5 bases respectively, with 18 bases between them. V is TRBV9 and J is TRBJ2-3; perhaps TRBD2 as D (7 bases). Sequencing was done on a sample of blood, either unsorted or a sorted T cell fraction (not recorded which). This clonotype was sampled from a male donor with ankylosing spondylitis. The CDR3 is CASRGDHGGRDTQYF. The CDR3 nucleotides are TGTGCCAGCAGGGGGGATCACGGGGGGCGAGATACGCAGTATTTT.